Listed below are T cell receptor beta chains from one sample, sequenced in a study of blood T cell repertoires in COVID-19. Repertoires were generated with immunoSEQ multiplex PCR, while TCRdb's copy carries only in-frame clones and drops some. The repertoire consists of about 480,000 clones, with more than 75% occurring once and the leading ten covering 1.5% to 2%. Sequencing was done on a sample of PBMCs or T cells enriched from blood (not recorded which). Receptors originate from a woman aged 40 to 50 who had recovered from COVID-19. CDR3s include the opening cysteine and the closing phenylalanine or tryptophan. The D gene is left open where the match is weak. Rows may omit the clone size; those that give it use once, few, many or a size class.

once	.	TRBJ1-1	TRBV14	TGTGCCAGCAGCCAAGATCACTACGGGGTAGGCGCTATCACTGAAGCTTTCTTT	CASSQDHYGVGAITEAFF
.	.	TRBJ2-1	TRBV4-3	TGCGCCAGCAGCCAAGGGATCGACAATCTCGGGGGTGAGCAGTTCTTC	CASSQGIDNLGGEQFF
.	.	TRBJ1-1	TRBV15	TGTGCCACCAGCAGAGATCCCGGGATTGGGCTGTTCACTGAAGCTTTCTTT	CATSRDPGIGLFTEAFF
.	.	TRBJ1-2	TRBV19	TGTGCCAGTAGGAAAGGGGAAGGAGGCTACACCTTC	CASRKGEGGYTF
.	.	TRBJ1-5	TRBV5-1	TGCGCCAGCAGCCCCGGGTATAGCAATCAGCCCCAGCATTTT	CASSPGYSNQPQHF
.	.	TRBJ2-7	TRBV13	TGTGCCAGCAGCTTAGAGGGTGGGACAAGTACCTACGAGCAGTACTTC	CASSLEGGTSTYEQYF
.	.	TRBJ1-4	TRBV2	TGTGCCAGCCTCCGACGAACCAGGGTTGACGAAAAACTGTTTTTT	CASLRRTRVDEKLFF
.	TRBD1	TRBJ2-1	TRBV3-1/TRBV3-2	TGTGCCAGCAGCCATAACAGGGGGCCCGAGCCCTTTAATGAGCAGTTCTTC	CASSHNRGPEPFNEQFF
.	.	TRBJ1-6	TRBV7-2	TGTGCCAGCACAAGTACAGGGTTCGGGATTTCACCCCTCCACTTT	CASTSTGFGISPLHF
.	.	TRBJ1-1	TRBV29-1	TGCAGCGTTGAATGGGGCAACATGAACACTGAAGCTTTCTTT	CSVEWGNMNTEAFF
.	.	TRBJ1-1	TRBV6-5	TGTGCCAGCAGTAGCAGATCCGGCGAGGGTGAAGCTTTCTTT	CASSSRSGEGEAFF
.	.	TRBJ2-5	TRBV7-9	TGTGCCAGCAGCTCTCTGGCTTCAATTCAAGAGACCCAGTACTTC	CASSSLASIQETQYF
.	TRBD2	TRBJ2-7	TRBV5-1	TGCGCCAGCAGCTTGGTCCGGGGGGAATACGAGCAGTACTTC	CASSLVRGEYEQYF
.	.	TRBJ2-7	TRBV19	TGTGCCAGTAGTATGGGGGCGGGCTACGAGCAGTACTTC	CASSMGAGYEQYF
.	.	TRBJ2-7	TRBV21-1	TGTGCCAGCAGCATCGATCCTACAGGGTTCGAGCAGTACTTC	CASSIDPTGFEQYF
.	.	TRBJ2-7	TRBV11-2	TGTGCCAGCAGCTTAGGAGGTCAGCTTTCCTACGAGCAGTACTTC	CASSLGGQLSYEQYF
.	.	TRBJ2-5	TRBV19	TGTGCCAGTAGTCCCGCCCTGGCGGGCGGGGAGACCCAGTACTTC	CASSPALAGGETQYF
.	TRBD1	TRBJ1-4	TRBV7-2	TGTGCCAGCAGCTTAGATAGACAGGGAAGTGAAAAACTGTTTTTT	CASSLDRQGSEKLFF
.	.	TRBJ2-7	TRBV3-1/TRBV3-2	TGTGCCAGCAGCCTCTTGGAGGGGTTCGAGCAGTACTTC	CASSLLEGFEQYF
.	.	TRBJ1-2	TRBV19	TGTGCCAGTAGTATGGGACGGGGGATCGATGGCTACACCTTC	CASSMGRGIDGYTF
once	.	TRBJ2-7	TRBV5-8	TGTGCCAGCAGCTTGAACTTCTGGTCCTACGAGCAGTACTTC	CASSLNFWSYEQYF
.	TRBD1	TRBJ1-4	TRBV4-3	TGCGCCAGCAGCCAAGTAGCACGGGCAGGGGGAAATGAAAAACTGTTTTTT	CASSQVARAGGNEKLFF
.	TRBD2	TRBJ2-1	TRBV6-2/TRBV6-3	TGTGCCAGCAGTTACTTACAAGTTACTAGCGGGAGAGACAATGAGCAGTTCTTC	CASSYLQVTSGRDNEQFF
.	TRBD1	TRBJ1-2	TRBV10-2	TGCGCCAGCAGTGATGAGGGGGCCTATGGCTACACCTTC	CASSDEGAYGYTF
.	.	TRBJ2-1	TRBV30	TGTGCCTGGAGTATCTGGACTGGATACAATGAGCAGTTCTTC	CAWSIWTGYNEQFF
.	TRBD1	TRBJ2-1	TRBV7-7	TGTGCCAGCAGCGTTCAACAGGGGGTTGAGCAGTTCTTC	CASSVQQGVEQFF
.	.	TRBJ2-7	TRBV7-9	TGTGCCAGCAGCTTGTCGAGGACAGCTCCCTACGAGCAGTACTTC	CASSLSRTAPYEQYF
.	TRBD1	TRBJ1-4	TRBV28	TGTGCCAGCAGTTTCCCAGGGGGCCATGAAAAACTGTTTTTT	CASSFPGGHEKLFF
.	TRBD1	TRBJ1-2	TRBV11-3	TGTGCCAGCAGCTTAGAGGGACAGGGGCCTTATGGCTACACCTTC	CASSLEGQGPYGYTF
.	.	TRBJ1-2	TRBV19	TGTGCCAGTAGTATAGATGGCGGCTACTATGGCTACACCTTC	CASSIDGGYYGYTF
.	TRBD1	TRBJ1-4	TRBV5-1	TGCGCCAGCAGCAGAGGGACAGCGGACAATGAAAAACTGTTTTTT	CASSRGTADNEKLFF
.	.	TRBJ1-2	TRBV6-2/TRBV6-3	TGTGCCAGCAGTTATGGGCGGACAGCTTATGGCTACACCTTC	CASSYGRTAYGYTF
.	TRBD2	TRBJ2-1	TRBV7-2	TGTGCCAGCAGCTCCCGCGGACTAGCGGGAGACAATGAGCAGTTCTTC	CASSSRGLAGDNEQFF
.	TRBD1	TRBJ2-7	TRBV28	TGTGCCAGCACCCCCGGGACAGGGGCCTACGAGCAGTACTTC	CASTPGTGAYEQYF